The present TCR beta chain was sequenced within a study of T-cell memory formation after mild COVID-19. TCRdb called the 5' RACE reads again in MiXCR, with one record for every CDR3 protein. The sample lists about half a million distinct CDR3 sequences, 15% to 20% occurring once. This clonotype has just a few counts. The germline V gene encodes CDR1 MNHNS and CDR2 SASEGT. V lost 10 bases and J lost 3, with 19 bases in between. The CDR3 is 15 residues long. The sequencing sample was made of PBMCs or a T cell subset sorted from them (not recorded which). The chain combines TRBV6-1 with TRBJ1-5; D is perhaps TRBD1 (6 bases). The clonotype comes from an adult woman who had mild COVID-19 (a few samples of this study predate the infection). Cell type and time point are not known. In DNA form, the CDR3 reads TGTGCCACGATTAGGGGGGCCAATTTCAATCAGCCCCAGCATTTT. Translation gives CATIRGANFNQPQHF.